A selection of T cell receptor beta chains follows, all from one sample in a study of blood T cell repertoires in COVID-19. Produced via immunoSEQ multiplex PCR; TCRdb's table is partial and in-frame only. The table shows approximately 50,000 clones, with roughly 87% occurring only once. The sample was peripheral blood. These receptors came from a human donor in a cohort sampled during active COVID-19. The CDR3 runs from the conserved cysteine through the conserved F or W. A D gene is named only where the DNA matches it firmly. Where a row states a size, it is once, few, many or the class of an expanded clone; other rows omit it.

V gene	J gene	D gene	clone size	CDR3 protein	CDR3 DNA
TRBV6-5	TRBJ2-3	.	.	CASSYSGQTPDTQYF	TGTGCCAGCAGTTACTCCGGACAGACACCAGATACGCAGTATTTT
TRBV21-1	TRBJ2-1	.	once	CASSTARLAGGPGSYNEQFF	TGTGCCAGCAGCACCGCTAGACTAGCGGGAGGGCCTGGCTCCTACAATGAGCAGTTCTTC
TRBV7-2	TRBJ2-7	TRBD1	.	CASSSRTGEIEQYF	TGTGCCAGCAGCTCCCGGACAGGGGAGATCGAGCAGTACTTC
TRBV2	TRBJ2-1	TRBD2	.	CASSTRASGGGNEQFF	TGTGCCAGCAGCACCCGCGCCTCGGGGGGAGGCAATGAGCAGTTCTTC
TRBV6-2/TRBV6-3	TRBJ2-7	.	.	CASSYAGFSSYEQYF	TGTGCCAGCAGTTACGCCGGGTTTAGCTCCTACGAGCAGTACTTC
TRBV19	TRBJ2-1	TRBD2	.	CASSTLAGGRNEQFF	TGTGCCAGTAGTACCCTAGCGGGAGGGAGGAATGAGCAGTTCTTC
TRBV29-1	TRBJ1-1	.	.	CSADRNMNTEAFF	TGCAGCGCAGACAGAAACATGAACACTGAAGCTTTCTTT
TRBV9	TRBJ2-5	.	.	CASSVEAAAETQYF	TGTGCCAGCAGCGTAGAAGCAGCGGCAGAGACCCAGTACTTC
TRBV3-1/TRBV3-2	TRBJ2-1	.	.	CASSLYYNEQFF	TGTGCCAGCAGCCTCTATTACAATGAGCAGTTCTTC
TRBV28	TRBJ2-7	TRBD1	once	CASRNPGTGSYEQYF	TGTGCCAGCAGAAATCCGGGGACAGGGTCCTACGAGCAGTACTTC
TRBV7-6	TRBJ2-1	TRBD2	.	CASSLASGRVVGEQFF	TGTGCCAGCAGCCTTGCTAGCGGGAGGGTCGTGGGCGAGCAGTTCTTC
TRBV15	TRBJ1-1	.	.	CATSRSAEGSTEAFF	TGTGCCACCAGCAGATCCGCCGAAGGGAGCACTGAAGCTTTCTTT
TRBV7-9	TRBJ1-4	TRBD1	.	CASRGIQGTEKLFF	TGTGCCAGCAGAGGGATACAGGGGACTGAAAAACTGTTTTTT
TRBV6-4	TRBJ2-7	TRBD2	.	CASSPGLVRYEQYF	TGTGCCAGCAGTCCTGGACTAGTTCGTTACGAGCAGTACTTC
TRBV18	TRBJ1-1	TRBD1	.	CASSPGTGLITEAFF	TGTGCCAGCTCACCCGGGACAGGGCTGATCACTGAAGCTTTCTTT
TRBV30	TRBJ2-1	.	once	CAWRALYNEQFF	TGTGCCTGGAGGGCCTTATACAATGAGCAGTTCTTC
TRBV2	TRBJ1-2	.	few	CASSEWATVSYGYTF	TGTGCCAGCAGTGAATGGGCGACGGTTAGCTATGGCTACACCTTC
TRBV28	TRBJ1-5	.	.	CASRWGGGQPQHF	TGTGCCAGCAGGTGGGGTGGGGGGCAGCCCCAGCATTTT
TRBV9	TRBJ2-2	TRBD2	.	CASSTGTSGSIGELFF	TGTGCCAGCAGCACCGGGACTAGCGGGAGTATCGGGGAGCTGTTTTTT
TRBV27	TRBJ1-5	.	.	CASSLGTPNQPQHF	TGTGCCAGCAGTCTCGGGACACCTAATCAGCCCCAGCATTTT
TRBV4-2	TRBJ2-5	TRBD2	.	CASSQAHASGLETQYF	TGTGCCAGCAGCCAAGCCCACGCTAGCGGGTTAGAGACCCAGTACTTC
TRBV9	TRBJ2-7	TRBD2	.	CASSVGPGTSFYEQYF	TGTGCCAGCAGCGTAGGCCCCGGGACTAGCTTCTACGAGCAGTACTTC
TRBV19	TRBJ2-3	TRBD2	.	CASMGLAGGTDTQYF	TGTGCCAGCATGGGACTAGCGGGAGGTACAGATACGCAGTATTTT
TRBV15	TRBJ2-7	.	.	CATSSLGQGYEQYF	TGTGCCACCAGCAGTTTGGGTCAGGGGTACGAGCAGTACTTC
TRBV25-1	TRBJ1-3	.	.	CASSEYHRISGNTIYF	TGTGCCAGCAGTGAATACCATAGAATCTCTGGAAACACCATATATTTT
TRBV10-2	TRBJ2-1	.	.	CASSESAGRPSYNEQFF	TGCGCCAGCAGTGAGTCGGCCGGGAGACCCTCCTACAATGAGCAGTTCTTC
TRBV4-1	TRBJ2-3	.	.	CASSQDWPMTDTQYF	TGCGCCAGCAGCCAAGACTGGCCAATGACAGATACGCAGTATTTT
TRBV5-5	TRBJ1-1	.	.	CASSPTTRRGYYTEAFF	TGTGCCAGCAGCCCAACTACACGGCGGGGGTACTACACTGAAGCTTTCTTT
TRBV28	TRBJ1-5	.	.	CASIEGLGGNQPQHF	TGTGCCAGCATAGAGGGACTCGGAGGTAATCAGCCCCAGCATTTT
TRBV18	TRBJ2-4	.	.	CASSPPAGLAKNIQYF	TGTGCCAGCTCACCACCGGCGGGACTAGCCAAAAACATTCAGTACTTC
TRBV19	TRBJ1-4	TRBD1	.	CASSPLGQPTNEKLFF	TGTGCCAGTAGTCCCTTGGGACAGCCAACTAATGAAAAACTGTTTTTT
TRBV24-1	TRBJ2-7	TRBD1	few	CATSDLRDRDSYEQYF	TGTGCCACCAGTGATCTCCGGGACAGGGACTCCTACGAGCAGTACTTC
TRBV6-6	TRBJ2-5	.	once	CASSYSRGTGQETQYF	TGTGCCAGCAGTTACTCGCGGGGGACAGGCCAAGAGACCCAGTACTTC
TRBV18	TRBJ2-7	TRBD2	.	CASSPPGLAGYEQYF	TGTGCCAGCTCACCACCTGGACTAGCGGGGTACGAGCAGTACTTC
TRBV2	TRBJ2-1	TRBD1	.	CASSVDRGSYNEQFF	TGTGCCAGCAGCGTCGACAGGGGTTCCTACAATGAGCAGTTCTTC
TRBV19	TRBJ2-5	TRBD2	.	CASSIGTSGRAGETQYF	TGTGCCAGTAGTATTGGGACTAGCGGGAGGGCCGGTGAGACCCAGTACTTC
TRBV2	TRBJ1-5	TRBD1	.	CASTLDRGPQPQHF	TGTGCCAGCACCCTCGACAGGGGGCCTCAGCCCCAGCATTTT
TRBV3-1/TRBV3-2	TRBJ2-2	TRBD2	.	CASSQSSLAGATGELFF	TGTGCCAGCAGCCAGTCGTCACTAGCGGGGGCCACCGGGGAGCTGTTTTTT
TRBV6-5	TRBJ1-1	.	.	CASSYSQGRTEAFF	TGTGCCAGCAGTTATTCTCAGGGGCGCACTGAAGCTTTCTTT
TRBV13	TRBJ2-1	.	.	CASSLEFRRHNEQFF	TGTGCCAGCAGCTTAGAGTTCAGGCGCCACAATGAGCAGTTCTTC
TRBV30	TRBJ1-4	.	once	CAWSPGRATGEKLFF	TGTGCCTGGAGCCCCGGGAGGGCAACGGGTGAAAAACTGTTTTTT
TRBV15	TRBJ1-5	TRBD1	.	CATSTSDRGPQPQHF	TGTGCCACCAGCACGTCGGACAGGGGGCCTCAGCCCCAGCATTTT
TRBV12-3/TRBV12-4	TRBJ1-6	TRBD1	.	CATKAGGRSPLHF	TGTGCCACCAAAGCAGGGGGGCGCTCACCCCTCCACTTT
TRBV10-3	TRBJ2-2	.	.	CAISERDGTGELFF	TGTGCCATCAGTGAGCGCGATGGCACCGGGGAGCTGTTTTTT
TRBV29-1	TRBJ2-5	TRBD1	.	CSADRGRQETQYF	TGCAGCGCGGACAGGGGACGACAAGAGACCCAGTACTTC
TRBV10-3	TRBJ2-7	TRBD2	.	CAISGFTTGGQYEQYF	TGTGCCATCAGTGGGTTTACCACGGGGGGGCAATACGAGCAGTACTTC
TRBV5-1	TRBJ1-1	.	.	CASSSVGGGNTEAFF	TGCGCCAGCAGCTCAGTCGGGGGTGGCAACACTGAAGCTTTCTTT
TRBV5-4	TRBJ2-1	TRBD2	.	CASSSRAGVSYNEQFF	TGTGCCAGCAGCTCCCGAGCGGGAGTATCCTACAATGAGCAGTTCTTC
TRBV2	TRBJ1-6	.	.	CASSERRGPFPLHF	TGTGCCAGCAGTGAAAGGAGGGGACCCTTCCCCCTCCACTTT